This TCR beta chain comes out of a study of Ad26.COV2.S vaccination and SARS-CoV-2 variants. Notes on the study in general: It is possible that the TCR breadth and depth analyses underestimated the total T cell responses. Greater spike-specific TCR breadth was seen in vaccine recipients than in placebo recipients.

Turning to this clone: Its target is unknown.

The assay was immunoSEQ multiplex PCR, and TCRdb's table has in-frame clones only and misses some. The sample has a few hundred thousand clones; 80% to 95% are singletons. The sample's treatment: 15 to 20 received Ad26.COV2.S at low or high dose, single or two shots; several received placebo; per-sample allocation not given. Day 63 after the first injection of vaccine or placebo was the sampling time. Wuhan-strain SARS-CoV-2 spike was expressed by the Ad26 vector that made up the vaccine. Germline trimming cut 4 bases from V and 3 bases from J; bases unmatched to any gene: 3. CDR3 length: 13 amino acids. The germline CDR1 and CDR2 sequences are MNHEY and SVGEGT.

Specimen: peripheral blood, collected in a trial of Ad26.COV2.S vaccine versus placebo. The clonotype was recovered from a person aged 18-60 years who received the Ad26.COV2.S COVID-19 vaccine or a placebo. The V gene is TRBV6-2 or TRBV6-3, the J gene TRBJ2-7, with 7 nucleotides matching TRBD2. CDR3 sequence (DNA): TGTGCCAGCAGTTCGTCTAGCGGCTACGAGCAGTACTTC. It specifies CASSSSSGYEQYF.